The present T cell receptor (beta chain) was sequenced within a study of response to subunit inactivated influenza vaccine. In its sample, this clonotype was seen a few times. With 0 bases removed from V and 0 bases from J, the gap between germline ends came to 6 bases. From germline, CDR1 is SQVTM and CDR2 ANQGSEA. This CDR3 spans 14 amino acids. TCRdb re-analysed the RT-PCR reads in MiXCR, keeping a single row per CDR3 protein. Of 630,000 or so distinct CDR3 sequences listed, about a sixth are singletons. The gene calls are TRBV29-1 and TRBJ2-1; D unresolved. This sample comprised PBMCs from blood, obtained roughly 12 days after vaccination. This clonotype was sampled from a man aged 45 to 65 who received an inactivated influenza vaccine. The CDR3 nucleotides read TGCAGCGTTGAAGACTCCAGCTCCTACAATGAGCAGTTCTTC. Amino acids: CSVEDSSSYNEQFF.